This T cell receptor (beta chain) was identified during a study of a mutant IDH1 vaccine in newly diagnosed glioma. Overall study context: Mean patient age was about 40 years; approximately 62% were male and around 40% female.

The time point here: baseline, week 1 (first vaccination visit). The treatment is: pre-vaccination baseline after standard-of-care therapy. This clone was counted between two and nine times. What it binds is not known. Overall study results and limits: Any relationship between pseudoprogression and changes in top peripheral T cell clonotypes seemed absent.

Trimming took 3 bases from V and 0 from J, leaving 8 bases between them. Germline CDR1 SNHLY, CDR2 FYNNEI. CDR3 length equals 14 residues. TCRdb keeps only in-frame clones here, not all; method: immunoSEQ multiplex PCR. The sample consists of 30,000 to 40,000 clones, under 80% of them appearing once. V and J are TRBV2 and TRBJ1-1; D not resolved. The source was PBMCs, collected from a glioma patient treated with radiotherapy, temozolomide or both. The clonotype comes from a man aged 40-50 years with glioma. Some clones in this sample may be carry-over from other donors' samples. Here the CDR3 reads CASSEWGMNTEAFF. CDR3 sequence (DNA): TGTGCCAGCAGTGAGTGGGGAATGAACACTGAAGCTTTCTTT. The whole variable domain, remainder taken from reference TRBV2 and TRBJ1-1, is EPEVTQTPSHQVTQMGQEVILRCVPISNHLYFYWYRQILGQKVEFLVSFYNNEISEKSEIFDDQFSVERPDGSNFTLKIRSTKLEDSAMYFCASSEWGMNTEAFFGQGTRLTVV.